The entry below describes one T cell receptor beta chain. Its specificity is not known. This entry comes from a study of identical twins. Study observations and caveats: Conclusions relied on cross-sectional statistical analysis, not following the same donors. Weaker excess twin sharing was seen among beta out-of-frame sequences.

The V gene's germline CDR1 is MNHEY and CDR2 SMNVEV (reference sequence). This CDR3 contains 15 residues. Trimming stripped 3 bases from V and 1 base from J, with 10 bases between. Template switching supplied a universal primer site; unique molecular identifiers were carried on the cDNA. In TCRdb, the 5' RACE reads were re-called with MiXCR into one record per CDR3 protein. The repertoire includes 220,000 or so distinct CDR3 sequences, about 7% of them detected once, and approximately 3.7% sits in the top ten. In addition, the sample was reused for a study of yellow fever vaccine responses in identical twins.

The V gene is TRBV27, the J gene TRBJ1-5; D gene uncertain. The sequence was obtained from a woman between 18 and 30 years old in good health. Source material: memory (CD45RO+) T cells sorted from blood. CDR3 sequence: CASSLGARSNQPQHF. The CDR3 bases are TGTGCCAGCAGTTTGGGCGCCCGAAGCAATCAGCCCCAGCATTTT.